Shown below are 32 T cell receptor beta chains from a single sample sequenced in a study of regulatory T cells in long-lasting Graves disease. The TCR beta library used iRepertoire HTBI primers with Arm-PCR amplification of CDR3. A single record per CDR3 protein comes from TCRdb applying MiXCR to the multiplex PCR reads. The profile shows about 460,000 distinct CDR3 sequences, 20% to 25% of them singletons. Time point meaning: persistent/refractory GD, antithyroid drugs over 5 years with positive TRAb. The authors made the TCR library using RNA they extracted from PBMCs. The sequencing used peripheral blood mononuclear cells (PBMCs), collected when the disease was refractory, from a patient treated with antithyroid drugs. The receptor set was obtained from a female donor with Graves disease.

This clonotype was seen only a few times. The chain is built from TRBV19 and TRBJ1-1; the match to TRBD1 covers 7 bases. The trim removed 4 bases at V and 5 bases at J, leaving 10 bases unmatched. The CDR3 has 15 amino acids. Germline V CDR1 and CDR2: LNHDA, SQIVND (reference sequence). CDR3 amino acids: CASSTSTGIETEAFF. In nucleotides, the CDR3 is TGTGCCAGTAGTACATCGACAGGGATAGAAACTGAAGCTTTCTTT.

The chain links TRBV20-1 to TRBJ2-7, with 7 bases lining up with TRBD1. Germline trimming cut 6 bases from V and 4 bases from J; bases unmatched to any gene: 12. The CDR3 runs 14 residues. Germline V gene data show CDR1 as DFQATT and CDR2 as SNEGSKA (reference sequence). This chain's CDR3 is CSAKGAGGEYEQYF. Written as DNA, the CDR3 is TGCAGTGCAAAGGGGGCTGGGGGTGAGTACGAGCAGTACTTC.

DNA of the CDR3: TGCAGTGCCGAAATGACTAGCCACAATGAGCAGTTCTTC. Translating gives CSAEMTSHNEQFF. The chain recombines TRBV20-1 with TRBJ2-1; TRBD2 agrees at 7 bases. Trimming removed 6 bases from V and 5 bases from J; junction bases left unmatched: 7. The length of the CDR3 is 13 residues. Germline loops: CDR1 DFQATT, CDR2 SNEGSKA (reference sequence).

In this sample, this clonotype turned up a few times. The chain is built from TRBV11-3 and TRBJ2-7, with 9 bases matching TRBD2. The length of the CDR3 is 17 residues. Trimming took 3 bases from V and 1 from J; bases not matched to a gene: 10. Looked up from germline, CDR1 is SGHNT and CDR2 is YENEEA. CDR3 DNA sequence: TGTGCCAGCAGCTTCTATAATAGCGGGAGTCTTTCCTACGAGCAGTACTTC. Translation: CASSFYNSGSLSYEQYF. The full variable domain, completed using reference TRBV11-3 and TRBJ2-7, is EAGVVQSPRYKIIEKKQPVAFWCNPISGHNTLYWYLQNLGQGPELLIRYENEEAVDDSQLPKDRFSAERLKGVDSTLKIQPAELGDSAVYLCASSFYNSGSLSYEQYFGPGTRLTVT.

This clonotype was seen ten or more times. The chain employs TRBV11-2 and TRBJ2-5; possibly TRBD1 for D (6 bases). From germline, CDR1 is SGHAT and CDR2 FQNNGV. Trimming pared 2 bases from V and 1 base from J, leaving 11 bases between. There are 15 residues in the CDR3. The CDR3 spells CASSLRGGVQETQYF. Written as DNA, the CDR3 is TGTGCCAGCAGCTTACGTGGGGGCGTCCAAGAGACCCAGTACTTC.

The chain employs TRBV7-2 and TRBJ2-7; tentatively, D is TRBD1 or TRBD2 (5 bases each). V gave up 1 base and J gave up 6 bases, with 10 bases separating them. This CDR3 comprises 13 residues. Germline CDR1 reads SGHTA; CDR2 reads FQGNSA. In nucleotides, the CDR3 is TGTGCCAGCAGCTTAGTCAAGGGGAGCGAGCAGTACTTC. It codes for CASSLVKGSEQYF.

As regards this clonotype: This sequence may be a read error, since a much larger clone differs from it by one base. The chain recombines TRBV28 with TRBJ2-1; 8 nucleotides match TRBD2. From germline, CDR1 is MDHEN and CDR2 SYDVKM. The CDR3 is 16 amino acids. V lost 4 bases and J lost 2; bases outside the gene matches: 7. The CDR3 loop reads CASSSPVAGTYNEQFF. The CDR3 bases are TGTGCCAGCAGTTCCCCGGTAGCGGGAACCTACAATGAGCAGTTCTTC.

This clonotype occurred a few times. V and J are TRBV5-6 and TRBJ1-3, with no clear D. V lost 4 bases, J lost 0 bases, and 11 bases lay in between. The CDR3 has 15 amino acids. Germline CDR1 is SGHDT and CDR2 is YYEEEE. This chain's CDR3 is CASSAWGSSGNTIYF. The CDR3 bases are TGTGCCAGCAGCGCGTGGGGAAGCTCTGGAAACACCATATATTTT.

This chain joins TRBV19 and TRBJ2-2; D uncertain. Germline V gives CDR1 LNHDA, CDR2 SQIVND (reference sequence). Trimming cost V 3 bases and J 3 bases, with 5 bases left between them. The CDR3 length is 13 residues. The CDR3 protein is CASSIGYTGELFF. Written as DNA, the CDR3 is TGTGCCAGTAGTATCGGATACACCGGGGAGCTGTTTTTT. The complete variable domain, with remaining parts taken from reference TRBV19 and TRBJ2-2, reads DGGITQSPKYLFRKEGQNVTLSCEQNLNHDAMYWYRQDPGQGLRLIYYSQIVNDFQKGDIAEGYSVSREKKESFPLTVTSAQKNPTAFYLCASSIGYTGELFFGEGSRLTVL.

The chain has TRBV6-8 and TRBJ2-6, with D uncertain. Germline CDR1 is MNHGY and CDR2 is SAAAGT. The CDR3 has 17 amino acids. The V gene lost 4 bases and the J gene lost 0 bases, with 13 bases spanning the gap. The CDR3, as DNA: TGTGCCAGCAGTTCCTCCGGCAGTAGCTCTGGGGCCAACGTCCTGACTTTC. It yields the protein CASSSSGSSSGANVLTF.

This clonotype showed up just once. With only one base between it and a far larger clone, this is likely a read error. The rearrangement uses TRBV7-2 and TRBJ2-5, with 9 bases fitting TRBD1. CDR1 is SGHTA and CDR2 is FQGNSA in the germline V gene. Trimming at V came to 8 bases and at J to 4 bases, leaving 17 bases not matched to a gene. The CDR3 length is 17 residues. The CDR3 bases are TGTGCCAGCGGCTCCAAAGGGGGGGACAGGGCGGCAGAGACCCAGTACTTC. It yields the protein CASGSKGGDRAAETQYF.

J is TRBJ2-7 and V is TRBV11-2; 8 bases align to TRBD2. This CDR3 is 17 amino acids long. Germline V gene sequence: CDR1 SGHAT, CDR2 FQNNGV. The V segment lost 4 bases and the J segment 2 bases; nucleotides outside the gene matches: 13. The CDR3 DNA is TGTGCCAGCAGCTCCGTAAGACGGGGGGGCCGGACCTACGAGCAGTACTTC. This codes for CASSSVRRGGRTYEQYF.

This clonotype was picked up many times. The rearrangement joins TRBV2 to TRBJ1-5, with 8 bases identical to TRBD1. This CDR3 contains 13 residues. Germline CDR1 reads SNHLY; CDR2 reads FYNNEI. Trimming at V came to 7 bases and at J to 9 bases, leaving 8 bases not matched to a gene. In DNA form, the CDR3 reads TGTGCCAGCATGGGGACAGGAGGAGGGCCCCAGCATTTT. It translates to CASMGTGGGPQHF.

This clonotype was recorded many times. J is TRBJ2-7 and V is TRBV5-1; TRBD1 agrees at 8 bases. CDR1 is SGHRS, CDR2 YFSETQ, per germline. V was pared by 3 bases and J by 1 base, with 3 bases of the junction left unmatched. CDR3 length equals 14 residues. The CDR3 DNA reads TGCGCCAGCAGCTGGCAGGGGGCATCCTACGAGCAGTACTTC. Translated: CASSWQGASYEQYF.

This clonotype appeared many times. The rearrangement uses TRBV18 and TRBJ2-5; no definite D call. V was clipped by 4 bases and J by 5 bases, with 11 bases between them. CDR1 and CDR2 (germline): KGHSH, LQKENI. This CDR3 has 13 residues. This CDR3 is CASSQHSRETQYF. The CDR3 DNA reads as TGTGCCAGCTCACAGCACAGTCGGGAGACCCAGTACTTC.

This clonotype was counted only a few times. The chain's CDR3 is CSASFVAGPYNEQFF. CDR3 DNA: TGCAGTGCTAGCTTCGTAGCGGGACCCTACAATGAGCAGTTCTTC. This chain links TRBV20-1 with TRBJ2-1, with TRBD2 matching 8 bases. CDR3 size: 15 residues. V dropped 3 bases and J dropped 2; count of bases not matched to a gene: 6. CDR1 is DFQATT and CDR2 is SNEGSKA in the germline V gene (reference sequence).

This sequence joins TRBV19 and TRBJ1-4, with D unresolved. The CDR3 length is 15 residues. CDR1 is LNHDA and CDR2 is SQIVND in the germline V gene (reference sequence). V dropped 5 bases and J dropped 0 bases, with 10 bases sitting between them. CDR3 DNA: TGTGCCAGTAGTGGATACAGCGCAACTAATGAAAAACTGTTTTTT. It encodes CASSGYSATNEKLFF.

This clonotype was observed a handful of times. One end of the junction does not line up with germline, which may come from a read error. The chain combines TRBV2 with TRBJ1-4, with D possibly being TRBD1 (5 bases). The CDR3 has 13 amino acids. Germline CDR1 reads SNHLY; CDR2 reads FYNNEI. CDR3 residues: CASSQWDGEKLFF. The CDR3, as DNA: TGCGCCAGCAGCCAATGGGACGGGGAAAAACTGTTTTTT.

This clonotype occurred many times. The rearrangement joins TRBV19 to TRBJ1-4; TRBD1 aligns across 10 bases. In germline, CDR1 is LNHDA, CDR2 SQIVND (reference sequence). Trimming took 6 bases from V and 8 from J; bases not matched to a gene: 15. The CDR3 is 17 residues long. The chain's CDR3 is CASSDGSRDRGGEKLFF. DNA of the CDR3: TGTGCCAGTAGCGACGGAAGCCGGGACAGGGGAGGAGAAAAACTGTTTTTT.

This clonotype was seen ten or more times. The chain uses TRBV6-9 and TRBJ2-7; either TRBD1 or TRBD2 may fit D (5 bases each). The germline V and J ends were trimmed by 3 bases and 0 bases, with 12 bases remaining between them. Germline-derived CDR1 and CDR2 are MNHGY and SVAAGI. The CDR3 covers 15 residues. CDR3 sequence (DNA): TGTGCCAGCAGTTACCGGGACGTCAGCTCCTACGAGCAGTACTTC. This translates into CASSYRDVSSYEQYF.

The chain links TRBV4-1 to TRBJ1-5; D not resolved. This CDR3 comprises 16 residues. Germline CDR1 MGHRA, CDR2 YSYEKL. V gave up 3 bases and J gave up 2 bases, with 14 bases separating them. CDR3 sequence (DNA): TGCGCCAGCAGCCATGAACCGCTCGCTGGCAATCAGCCCCAGCATTTT. This encodes CASSHEPLAGNQPQHF.

There are many counts of this clonotype. The chain employs TRBV7-8 and TRBJ1-6; D call uncertain. Trimming left V 3 bases short and J 6 bases short, with 15 bases between. The CDR3 has 16 residues. CDR1 and CDR2 from the germline V gene are SGHVS and FQNEAQ. This CDR3 is CASSLLVDSFNSPLHF. CDR3 in DNA: TGTGCCAGCAGCTTGTTGGTCGATAGCTTTAATTCACCCCTCCACTTT.

The sample holds many counts of this clonotype. V and J are TRBV6-5 and TRBJ1-5; D is unclear. The CDR3 is made up of 14 amino acids. Germline CDR1 is MNHEY and CDR2 is SVGAGI. V was pared by 0 bases and J by 9 bases, with 12 bases between. CDR3 amino acids: CASSYSKFFGPQHF. The CDR3 nucleotides are TGTGCCAGCAGTTACTCGAAGTTCTTTGGGCCCCAGCATTTT.

This clonotype was seen many times. This rearrangement joins TRBV2 to TRBJ1-5; D call uncertain. V lost 1 base and J lost 6, with 10 bases in between. This CDR3 comprises 14 residues. CDR1 is SNHLY, CDR2 FYNNEI, per germline. The CDR3 spells CASSEGTPGQPQHF. The CDR3 DNA reads TGTGCCAGCAGTGAAGGGACCCCCGGTCAGCCCCAGCATTTT.

The chain links TRBV20-1 to TRBJ1-2; 10 bases align to TRBD1. The CDR3 has 15 amino acids. Germline-derived CDR1 and CDR2 are DFQATT and SNEGSKA (reference sequence). Trimming removed 6 bases from V and 2 bases from J; junction bases left unmatched: 9. The CDR3 region is CSAGPTGQGNYGYTF. The DNA for the CDR3 is TGCAGTGCAGGCCCAACGGGACAGGGGAACTATGGCTACACCTTC.

The chain joins TRBV7-2 to TRBJ2-7; 12 bases match TRBD2. CDR1 is SGHTA, CDR2 FQGNSA, per germline. The CDR3 runs 13 residues. The V segment lost 5 bases and the J segment 13 bases; nucleotides outside the gene matches: 9. CDR3 bases: TGTGCCAGCAGCCCTGGGACTAGCGGGCGAATATACTTC. Residues: CASSPGTSGRIYF. The whole variable domain, filled in from reference TRBV7-2 and TRBJ2-7, reads GAGVSQSPSNKVTEKGKDVELRCDPISGHTALYWYRQSLGQGLEFLIYFQGNSAPDKSGLPSDRFSAERTGGSVSTLTIQRTQQEDSAVYLCASSPGTSGRIYFGPGTRLTVT.

There are a few counts of this clonotype. The J gene is TRBJ2-7, the V gene TRBV6-1; D unclear. CDR3 length: 14 residues. Germline loops: CDR1 MNHNS, CDR2 SASEGT. The ends were cut back, 1 base at V and 0 bases at J, with 7 bases in the middle. The DNA of the CDR3 is TGTGCCAGCAGTGAAGGAAGTAGCTCCTACGAGCAGTACTTC. As protein: CASSEGSSSYEQYF.

The chain recombines TRBV28 with TRBJ2-4; TRBD1 or TRBD2 may be the D gene (6 bases each). Trimming shortened V by 6 bases and J by 3 bases, and 33 bases separated the two germline ends. The CDR3 sequence is 21 residues long. Germline V gene sequence: CDR1 MDHEN, CDR2 SYDVKM. The CDR3 protein is CASSEDTRGTRGGFVKNIQYF. The CDR3 nucleotides read TGTGCCAGCAGCGAAGACACCCGAGGGACACGGGGAGGTTTTGTCAAAAACATTCAGTACTTC.

This sequence joins TRBV5-1 and TRBJ1-3; tentatively, D is TRBD1 (5 bases). This CDR3 is 18 amino acids long. Deletions cut 4 bases from V and 0 bases from J, with 20 bases between. Looked up from germline, CDR1 is SGHRS and CDR2 is YFSETQ. The CDR3 coding sequence is TGCGCCAGCAGCCCCTTCGGGGCAGAATTTAACTCTGGAAACACCATATATTTT. Its protein product is CASSPFGAEFNSGNTIYF.

This chain uses TRBV19 with TRBJ1-2; tentative D call: TRBD1 (6 bases). The V and J ends lost 7 bases and 6 bases respectively, with 15 bases between them. Per germline, CDR1 LNHDA and CDR2 SQIVND (reference sequence). This CDR3 region has 13 residues. The CDR3 DNA sequence: TGTGCCAGTACCAAGGACAGAGATGATGGCTACACCTTC. It specifies CASTKDRDDGYTF.

The chain carries TRBV5-5 and TRBJ2-5; 10 bases match TRBD1. The CDR3 is made up of 14 amino acids. V trimming: 2 bases; J trimming: 4 bases; junction bases outside the gene matches: 2. Germline assignment: CDR1 SGHKS and CDR2 YYEKEE (reference sequence). CDR3 sequence reads: CASSFGDRGETQYF. In DNA form, the CDR3 reads TGTGCCAGCAGCTTTGGGGACAGGGGAGAGACCCAGTACTTC. Variable domain in full (rest from reference TRBV5-5 and TRBJ2-5): DAGVTQSPTHLIKTRGQQVTLRCSPISGHKSVSWYQQVLGQGPQFIFQYYEKEERGRGNFPDRFSARQFPNYSSELNVNALLLGDSALYLCASSFGDRGETQYFGPGTRLLVL.

The chain couples TRBV7-9 to TRBJ1-4; a weak D match, TRBD1 (5 bases). Germline values: CDR1 SEHNR, CDR2 FQNEAQ (reference sequence). V was pared by 2 bases and J by 7 bases, with 14 bases between. The CDR3 has 15 residues. Here the CDR3 DNA reads TGTGCCAGCAGCTTATCCGGCAGGGTTGGTGAAAAACTGTTTTTT. Its protein product is CASSLSGRVGEKLFF. The full variable domain, its missing parts supplied by reference TRBV7-9 and TRBJ1-4, is DTGVSQNPRHKITKRGQNVTFRCDPISEHNRLYWYRQTLGQGPEFLTYFQNEAQLEKSRLLSDRFSAERPKGSFSTLEIQRTEQGDSAMYLCASSLSGRVGEKLFFGSGTQLSVL.